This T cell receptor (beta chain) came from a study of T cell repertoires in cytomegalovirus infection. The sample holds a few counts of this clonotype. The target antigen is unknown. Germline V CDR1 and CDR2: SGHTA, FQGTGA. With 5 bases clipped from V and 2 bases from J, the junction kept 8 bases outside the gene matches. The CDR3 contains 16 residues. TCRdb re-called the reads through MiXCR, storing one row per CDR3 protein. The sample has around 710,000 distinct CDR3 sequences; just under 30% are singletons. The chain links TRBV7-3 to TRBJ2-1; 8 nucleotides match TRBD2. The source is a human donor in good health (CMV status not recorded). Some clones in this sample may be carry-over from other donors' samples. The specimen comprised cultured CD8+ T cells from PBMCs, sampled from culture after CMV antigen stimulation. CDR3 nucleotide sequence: TGTGCCAGCAGCCTGATCGGCGGGGGGACCTACAATGAGCAGTTCTTC. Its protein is CASSLIGGGTYNEQFF.